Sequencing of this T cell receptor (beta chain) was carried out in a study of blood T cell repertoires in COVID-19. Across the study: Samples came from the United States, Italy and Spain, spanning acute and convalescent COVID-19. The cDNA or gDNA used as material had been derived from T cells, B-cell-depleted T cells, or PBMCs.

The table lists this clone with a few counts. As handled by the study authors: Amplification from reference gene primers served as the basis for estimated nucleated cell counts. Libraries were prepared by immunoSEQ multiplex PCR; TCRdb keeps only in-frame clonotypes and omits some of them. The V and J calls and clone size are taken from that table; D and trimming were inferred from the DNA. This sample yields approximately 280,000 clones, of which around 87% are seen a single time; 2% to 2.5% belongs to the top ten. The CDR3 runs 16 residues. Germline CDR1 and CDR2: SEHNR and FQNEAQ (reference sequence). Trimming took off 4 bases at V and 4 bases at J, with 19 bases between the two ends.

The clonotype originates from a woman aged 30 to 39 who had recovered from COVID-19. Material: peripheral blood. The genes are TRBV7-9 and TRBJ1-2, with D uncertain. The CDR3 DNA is TGTGCCAGCAGCTCTATCCGTCTCGGGGAGGGCTATGGCTACACCTTC. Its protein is CASSSIRLGEGYGYTF.